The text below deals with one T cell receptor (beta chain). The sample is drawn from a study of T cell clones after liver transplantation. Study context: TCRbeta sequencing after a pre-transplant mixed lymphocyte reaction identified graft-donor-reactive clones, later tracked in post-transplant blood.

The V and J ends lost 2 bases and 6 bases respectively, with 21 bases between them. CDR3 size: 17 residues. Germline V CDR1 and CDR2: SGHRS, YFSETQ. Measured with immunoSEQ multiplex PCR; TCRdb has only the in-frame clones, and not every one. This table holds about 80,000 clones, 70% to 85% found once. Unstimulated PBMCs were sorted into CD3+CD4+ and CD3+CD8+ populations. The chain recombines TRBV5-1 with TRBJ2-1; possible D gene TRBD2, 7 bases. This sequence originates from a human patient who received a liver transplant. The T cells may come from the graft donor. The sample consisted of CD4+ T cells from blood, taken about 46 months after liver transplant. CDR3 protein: CASSLFGGGDPRNEQFF. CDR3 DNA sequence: TGCGCCAGCAGCTTATTCGGCGGGGGCGATCCACGCAATGAGCAGTTCTTC.